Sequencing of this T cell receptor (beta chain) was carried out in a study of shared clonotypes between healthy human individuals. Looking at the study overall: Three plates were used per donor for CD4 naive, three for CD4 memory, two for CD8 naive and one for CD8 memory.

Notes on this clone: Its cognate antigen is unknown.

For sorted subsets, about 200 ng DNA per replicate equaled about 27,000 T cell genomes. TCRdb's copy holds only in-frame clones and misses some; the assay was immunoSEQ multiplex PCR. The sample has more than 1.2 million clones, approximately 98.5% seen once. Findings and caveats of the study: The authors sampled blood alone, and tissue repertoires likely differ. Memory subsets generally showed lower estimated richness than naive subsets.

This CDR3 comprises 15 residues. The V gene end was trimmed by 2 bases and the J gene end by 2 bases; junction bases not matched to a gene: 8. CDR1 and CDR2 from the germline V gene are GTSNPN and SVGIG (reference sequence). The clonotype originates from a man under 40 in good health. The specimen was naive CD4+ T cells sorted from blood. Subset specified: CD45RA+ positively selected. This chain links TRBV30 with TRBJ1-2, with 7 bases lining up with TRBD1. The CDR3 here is CAWSLYRGDNYGYTF. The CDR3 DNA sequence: TGTGCCTGGAGTCTATACAGGGGCGACAACTATGGCTACACCTTC.